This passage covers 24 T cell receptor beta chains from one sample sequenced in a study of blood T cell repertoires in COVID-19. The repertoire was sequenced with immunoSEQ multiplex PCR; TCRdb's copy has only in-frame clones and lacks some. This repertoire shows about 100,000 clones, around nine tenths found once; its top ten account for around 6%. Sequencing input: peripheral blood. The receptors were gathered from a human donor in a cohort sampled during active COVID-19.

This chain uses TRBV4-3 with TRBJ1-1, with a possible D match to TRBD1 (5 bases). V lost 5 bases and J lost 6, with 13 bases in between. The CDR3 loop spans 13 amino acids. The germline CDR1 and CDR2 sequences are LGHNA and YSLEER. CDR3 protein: CASSGLGGSEAFF. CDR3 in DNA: TGCGCCAGCAGCGGATTGGGGGGGTCTGAAGCTTTCTTT.

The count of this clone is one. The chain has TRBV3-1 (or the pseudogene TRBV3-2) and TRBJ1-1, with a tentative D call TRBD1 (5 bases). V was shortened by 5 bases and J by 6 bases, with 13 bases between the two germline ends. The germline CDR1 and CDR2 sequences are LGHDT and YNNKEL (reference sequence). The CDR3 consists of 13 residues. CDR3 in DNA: TGTGCCAGCAGCTCCAGGGTTTCCTCTGAAGCTTTCTTT. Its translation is CASSSRVSSEAFF.

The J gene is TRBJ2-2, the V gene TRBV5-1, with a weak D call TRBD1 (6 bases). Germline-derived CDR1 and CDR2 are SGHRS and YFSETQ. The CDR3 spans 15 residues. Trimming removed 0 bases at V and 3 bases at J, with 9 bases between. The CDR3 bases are TGCGCCAGCAGCTTGGTAGGGGGACACACCGGGGAGCTGTTTTTT. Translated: CASSLVGGHTGELFF.

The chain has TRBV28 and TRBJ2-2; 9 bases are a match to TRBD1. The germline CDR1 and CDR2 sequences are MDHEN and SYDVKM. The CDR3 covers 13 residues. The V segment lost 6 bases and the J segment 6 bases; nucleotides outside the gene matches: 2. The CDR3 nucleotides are TGTGCCAGCAGAGACAGGGGGGCCGGGGAGCTGTTTTTT. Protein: CASRDRGAGELFF.

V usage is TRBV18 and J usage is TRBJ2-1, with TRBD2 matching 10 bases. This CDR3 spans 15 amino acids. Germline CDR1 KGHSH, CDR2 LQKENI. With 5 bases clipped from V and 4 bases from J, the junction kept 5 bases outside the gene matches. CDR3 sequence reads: CASSSGLAAYNEQFF. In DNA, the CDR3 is TGTGCCAGCTCATCCGGACTAGCGGCTTACAATGAGCAGTTCTTC.

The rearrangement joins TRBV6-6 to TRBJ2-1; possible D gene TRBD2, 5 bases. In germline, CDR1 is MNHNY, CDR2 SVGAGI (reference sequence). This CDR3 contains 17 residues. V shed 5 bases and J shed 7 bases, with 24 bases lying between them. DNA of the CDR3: TGTGCCAGCAGTCCTTACCCGACTACTCTAGAACTAAATGAGCAGTTCTTC. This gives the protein CASSPYPTTLELNEQFF.

CDR3 DNA sequence: TGTGCCAGCAGCTTAGGGGCCGTAGAGACCCAGTACTTC. Residues: CASSLGAVETQYF. V gene TRBV7-2 combines with J gene TRBJ2-5; no clear D. V lost 1 base to trimming and J lost 4 bases, with 7 bases between them. The CDR3 covers 13 residues. Germline-derived CDR1 and CDR2 are SGHTA and FQGNSA.

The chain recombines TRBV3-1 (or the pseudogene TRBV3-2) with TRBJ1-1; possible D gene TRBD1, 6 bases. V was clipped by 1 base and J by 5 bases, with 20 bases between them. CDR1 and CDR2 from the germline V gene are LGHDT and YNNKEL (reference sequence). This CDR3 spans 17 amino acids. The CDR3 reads CASSQGDLRGRGTEAFF. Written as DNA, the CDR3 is TGTGCCAGCAGCCAAGGAGACTTACGGGGGAGGGGGACTGAAGCTTTCTTT.

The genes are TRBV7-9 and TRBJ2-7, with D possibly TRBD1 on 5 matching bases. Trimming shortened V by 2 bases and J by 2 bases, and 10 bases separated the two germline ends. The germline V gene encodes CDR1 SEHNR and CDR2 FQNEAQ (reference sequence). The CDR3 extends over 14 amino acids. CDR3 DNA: TGTGCCAGCAGCTTAACGGACATCACCTACGAGCAGTACTTC. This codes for CASSLTDITYEQYF.

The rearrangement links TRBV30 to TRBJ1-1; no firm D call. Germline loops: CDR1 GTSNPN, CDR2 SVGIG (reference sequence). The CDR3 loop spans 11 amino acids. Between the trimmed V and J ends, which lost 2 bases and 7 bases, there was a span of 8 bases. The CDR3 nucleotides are TGTGCCTGGAGTTGGAGGCTTGAAGCTTTCTTT. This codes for CAWSWRLEAFF.

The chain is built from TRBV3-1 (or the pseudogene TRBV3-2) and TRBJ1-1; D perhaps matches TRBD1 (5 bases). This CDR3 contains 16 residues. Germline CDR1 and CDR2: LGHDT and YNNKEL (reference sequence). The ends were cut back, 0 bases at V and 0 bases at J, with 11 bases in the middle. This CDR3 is CASSQDIGEMNTEAFF. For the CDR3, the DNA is TGTGCCAGCAGCCAAGATATAGGGGAAATGAACACTGAAGCTTTCTTT.

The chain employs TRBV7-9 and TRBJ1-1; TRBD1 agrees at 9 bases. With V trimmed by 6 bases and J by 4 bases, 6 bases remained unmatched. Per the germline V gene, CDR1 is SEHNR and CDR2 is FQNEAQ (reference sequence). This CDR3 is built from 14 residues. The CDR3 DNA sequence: TGTGCCAGCAGACCCGGGACAGGGCTCACTGAAGCTTTCTTT. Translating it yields CASRPGTGLTEAFF.

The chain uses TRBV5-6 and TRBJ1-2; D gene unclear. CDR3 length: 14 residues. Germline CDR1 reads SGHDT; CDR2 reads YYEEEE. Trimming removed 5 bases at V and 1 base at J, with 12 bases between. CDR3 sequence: CASSELTVNYGYTF. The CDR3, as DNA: TGTGCCAGCAGTGAACTTACTGTTAACTATGGCTACACCTTC. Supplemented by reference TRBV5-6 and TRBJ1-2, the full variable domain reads DAGVTQSPTHLIKTRGQQVTLRCSPKSGHDTVSWYQQALGQGPQFIFQYYEEEERQRGNFPDRFSGHQFPNYSSELNVNALLLGDSALYLCASSELTVNYGYTFGSGTRLTVV.

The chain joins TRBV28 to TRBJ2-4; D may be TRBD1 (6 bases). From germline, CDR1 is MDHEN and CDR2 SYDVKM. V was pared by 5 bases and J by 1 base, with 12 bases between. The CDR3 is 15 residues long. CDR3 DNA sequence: TGTGCCAGCAGTGTACCAGGGGCCGCCAAAAACATTCAGTACTTC. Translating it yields CASSVPGAAKNIQYF. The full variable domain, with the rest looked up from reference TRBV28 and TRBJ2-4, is DVKVTQSSRYLVKRTGEKVFLECVQDMDHENMFWYRQDPGLGLRLIYFSYDVKMKEKGDIPEGYSVSREKKERFSLILESASTNQTSMYLCASSVPGAAKNIQYFGAGTRLSVL.

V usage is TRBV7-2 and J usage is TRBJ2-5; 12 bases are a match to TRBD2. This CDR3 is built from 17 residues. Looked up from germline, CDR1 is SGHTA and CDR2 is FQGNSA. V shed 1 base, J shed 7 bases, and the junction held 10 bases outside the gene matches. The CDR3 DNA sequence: TGTGCCAGCAGCTTAGGGGCTAGCGGGAGGGCCATCGGGACCCAGTACTTC. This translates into CASSLGASGRAIGTQYF.

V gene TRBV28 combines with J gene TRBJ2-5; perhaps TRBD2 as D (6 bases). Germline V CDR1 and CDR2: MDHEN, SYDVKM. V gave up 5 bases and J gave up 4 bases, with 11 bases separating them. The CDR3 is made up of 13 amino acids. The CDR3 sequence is CASSPVGGETQYF. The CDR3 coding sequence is TGTGCCAGCAGTCCCGTCGGGGGAGAGACCCAGTACTTC.

The CDR3 loop reads CASSQTPKGVYEQYF. The CDR3 DNA reads TGTGCCAGCAGCCAGACACCAAAAGGGGTCTACGAGCAGTACTTC. The chain has TRBV9 and TRBJ2-7; maybe TRBD1 (5 bases). Trimming left V 4 bases short and J 3 bases short, with 17 bases between. Germline CDR1 reads SGDLS; CDR2 reads YYNGEE. The CDR3 is 15 residues long.

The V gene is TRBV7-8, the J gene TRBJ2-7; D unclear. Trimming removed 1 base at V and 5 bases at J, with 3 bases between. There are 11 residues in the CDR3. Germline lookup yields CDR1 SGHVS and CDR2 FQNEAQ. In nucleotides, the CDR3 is TGTGCCAGCAGCTTAGGAGACGAGCAGTACTTC. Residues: CASSLGDEQYF. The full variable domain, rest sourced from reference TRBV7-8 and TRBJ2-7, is GAGVSQSPRYKVAKRGQDVALRCDPISGHVSLFWYQQALGQGPEFLTYFQNEAQLDKSGLPSDRFFAERPEGSVSTLKIQRTQQEDSAVYLCASSLGDEQYFGPGTRLTVT.

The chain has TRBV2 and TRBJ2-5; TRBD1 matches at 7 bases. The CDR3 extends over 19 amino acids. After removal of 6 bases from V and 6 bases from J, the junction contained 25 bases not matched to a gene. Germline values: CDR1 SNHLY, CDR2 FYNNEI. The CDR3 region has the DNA TGTGCCAGCAGGGTTGGCCGCAGGGGGACGGGACACCTCATCCAGACCCAGTACTTC. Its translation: CASRVGRRGTGHLIQTQYF.

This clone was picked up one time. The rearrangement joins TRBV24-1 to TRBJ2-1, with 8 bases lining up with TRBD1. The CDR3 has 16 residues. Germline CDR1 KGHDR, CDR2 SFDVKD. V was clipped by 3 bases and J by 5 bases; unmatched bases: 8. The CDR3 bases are TGTGCCACCAGTGATCGGACAGGGAATTCCAACAATGAGCAGTTCTTC. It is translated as CATSDRTGNSNNEQFF.

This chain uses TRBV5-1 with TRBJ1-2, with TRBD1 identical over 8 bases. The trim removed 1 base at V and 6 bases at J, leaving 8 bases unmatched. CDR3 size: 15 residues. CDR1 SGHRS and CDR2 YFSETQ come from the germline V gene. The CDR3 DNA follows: TGCGCCAGCAGCTTGTCCCCTTCGGACAGGGATGGCTACACCTTC. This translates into CASSLSPSDRDGYTF.

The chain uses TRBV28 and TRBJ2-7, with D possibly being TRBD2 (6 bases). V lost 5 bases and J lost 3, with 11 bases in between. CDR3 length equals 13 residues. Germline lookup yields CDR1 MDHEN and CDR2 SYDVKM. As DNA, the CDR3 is TGTGCCAGCAGTCTCGGGACTTTCTACGAGCAGTACTTC. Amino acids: CASSLGTFYEQYF.

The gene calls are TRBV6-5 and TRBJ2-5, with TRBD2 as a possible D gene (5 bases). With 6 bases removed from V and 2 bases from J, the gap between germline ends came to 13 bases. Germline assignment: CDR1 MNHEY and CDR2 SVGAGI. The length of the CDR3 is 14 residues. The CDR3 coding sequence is TGTGCCAGCAGGCCATCGGGGAATCAAGAGACCCAGTACTTC. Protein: CASRPSGNQETQYF.

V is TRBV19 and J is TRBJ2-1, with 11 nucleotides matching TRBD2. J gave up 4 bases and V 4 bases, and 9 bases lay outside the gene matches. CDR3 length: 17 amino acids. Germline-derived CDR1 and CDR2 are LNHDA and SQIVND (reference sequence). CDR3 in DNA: TGTGCCAGTAGTACCTTAGCCTTAGCGGGGGGGTACAATGAGCAGTTCTTC. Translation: CASSTLALAGGYNEQFF.